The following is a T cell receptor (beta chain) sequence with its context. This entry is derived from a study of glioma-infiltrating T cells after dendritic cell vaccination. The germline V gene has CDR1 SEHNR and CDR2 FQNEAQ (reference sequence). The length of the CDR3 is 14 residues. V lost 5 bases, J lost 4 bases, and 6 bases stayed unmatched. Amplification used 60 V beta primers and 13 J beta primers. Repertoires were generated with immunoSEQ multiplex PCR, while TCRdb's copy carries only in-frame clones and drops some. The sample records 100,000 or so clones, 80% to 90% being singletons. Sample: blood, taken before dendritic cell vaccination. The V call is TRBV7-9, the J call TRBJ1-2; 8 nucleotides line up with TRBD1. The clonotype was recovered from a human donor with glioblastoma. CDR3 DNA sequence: TGTGCCAGCAGCCTCGACAGGGGTTCCTATGGCTACACCTTC. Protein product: CASSLDRGSYGYTF.